The 8 T cell receptor beta chains listed next were all sequenced from one sample in a study of cytomegalovirus exposure and HLA in healthy donors. TCRdb keeps only in-frame clones here, not all; method: immunoSEQ multiplex PCR. The sample shows hundreds of thousands of clones, around 89% of them seen only once. Material: PBMCs. The receptors were gathered from a woman between 18 and 29 years old in good health and CMV-seronegative.

V usage is TRBV5-8 and J usage is TRBJ2-7; TRBD2 matches 7 bases. Losses at the gene ends were 6 bases for V and 1 base for J; bases not matched to a gene: 7. Looked up from germline, CDR1 is SGHTS and CDR2 is YDEGEE. CDR3 size: 14 residues. Here the CDR3 reads CASNLGRRSYEQYF. CDR3 nucleotide sequence: TGTGCCAGCAACCTCGGGAGGCGGTCCTACGAGCAGTACTTC.

The chain uses TRBV7-2 and TRBJ2-3; D call uncertain. Germline CDR1 and CDR2: SGHTA and FQGNSA. The CDR3 runs 15 residues. Trimming shortened V by 4 bases and J by 2 bases, and 13 bases separated the two germline ends. CDR3 in amino acids: CASSSSLLTTDTQYF. CDR3 nucleotides: TGTGCCAGCAGCTCTAGTCTACTCACCACAGATACGCAGTATTTT. Full variable domain (remainder filled in from reference TRBV7-2 and TRBJ2-3): GAGVSQSPSNKVTEKGKDVELRCDPISGHTALYWYRQSLGQGLEFLIYFQGNSAPDKSGLPSDRFSAERTGGSVSTLTIQRTQQEDSAVYLCASSSSLLTTDTQYFGPGTRLTVL.

The chain has TRBV28 and TRBJ1-1, with D possibly matching TRBD1 (6 bases). V was pared by 6 bases and J by 4 bases, with 12 bases between. Germline V CDR1 and CDR2: MDHEN, SYDVKM. The CDR3 extends over 13 amino acids. CDR3: CASRAQGITEAFF. The DNA for the CDR3 is TGTGCCAGCAGGGCCCAGGGGATCACTGAAGCTTTCTTT.

V gene TRBV5-1 combines with J gene TRBJ2-3; 10 bases fit TRBD1. The CDR3 extends over 14 amino acids. The germline CDR1 and CDR2 sequences are SGHRS and YFSETQ. The J segment lost 4 bases and the V segment lost 4 bases, leaving 3 bases of the junction unmatched. The CDR3 DNA reads TGCGCCAGCAGCACGGGACAGGGGTCAGATACGCAGTATTTT. Translating it yields CASSTGQGSDTQYF.

The chain recombines TRBV30 with TRBJ2-7; the D is unclear. Trimming left V 5 bases short and J 4 bases short, with 18 bases between. Germline CDR1 is GTSNPN and CDR2 is SVGIG (reference sequence). The CDR3 is 14 amino acids. The CDR3 sequence is CAWPLPRIPYEQYF. The CDR3 region has the DNA TGTGCCTGGCCGCTGCCTAGGATCCCTTACGAGCAGTACTTC.

The CDR3 is CASSRGQPSNEQYF. CDR3 DNA: TGTGCCAGCAGTCGGGGACAGCCTAGTAACGAGCAGTACTTC. J is TRBJ2-7 and V is TRBV27; TRBD1 matches 7 bases. Germline V gives CDR1 MNHEY, CDR2 SMNVEV (reference sequence). The CDR3 is 14 amino acids. Trimming cost V 5 bases and J 5 bases; bases outside gene matches: 9.

V and J are TRBV29-1 and TRBJ2-7, with 9 bases lining up with TRBD2. The CDR3 runs to 16 residues. The trim removed 2 bases at V and 2 bases at J, leaving 10 bases unmatched. Per the germline V gene, CDR1 is SQVTM and CDR2 is ANQGSEA. The CDR3, as DNA: TGCAGCGTTGAATGGGGGGATAGCGGGAGACCCTACGAGCAGTACTTC. Translated: CSVEWGDSGRPYEQYF.

The chain carries TRBV9 and TRBJ2-1, with 7 bases that match TRBD1. Unmatched junction bases numbered 3, after V lost 5 bases and J lost 4 bases. This CDR3 is 13 amino acids long. Germline CDR1 and CDR2: SGDLS and YYNGEE. DNA for the CDR3: TGTGCCAGCAGTCTACAGGGGTACAATGAGCAGTTCTTC. Its translation: CASSLQGYNEQFF.